This TCR beta chain was sequenced in a study of blood T cell repertoires in COVID-19. TCRdb's copy holds only in-frame clones and misses some; the assay was immunoSEQ multiplex PCR. The table lists more than 250,000 clones, around 88% of them singletons. Germline V gives CDR1 LNHNV, CDR2 YYDKDF (reference sequence). V shed 0 bases and J shed 3 bases, with 9 bases lying between them. The CDR3 has 15 residues. Input material: peripheral blood. V is TRBV15 and J is TRBJ1-3; a possible D gene is TRBD1 (5 bases). The receptor's source is a woman in her 50s with acute or convalescent COVID-19. Written as DNA, the CDR3 is TGTGCCACCAGCAGAGATTTAGGGGTTGGAAACACCATATATTTT. Its protein is CATSRDLGVGNTIYF.